This entry lists 32 T cell receptor beta chains sequenced from one sample in a study of post-analysis software for immune sequencing data. General study results and limits: The five TRBV segments detected at higher frequency in patients than in controls included TRBV5-6, TRBV5-1 and TRBV20-1.

Antigens for these TCRs are unknown. cDNA libraries for TCR beta contained unique molecular identifiers. One entry per CDR3 protein results from TCRdb running MiXCR on the PCR reads. This sample has about 460,000 distinct CDR3 sequences, with over 35% found just once. Sequencing used blood. Source of these receptors: a girl between 10 and 17 years old with multiple sclerosis.

This clonotype was seen a few times. This chain connects TRBV5-1 to TRBJ2-1, with 8 bases lining up with TRBD2. Germline-derived CDR1 and CDR2 are SGHRS and YFSETQ. The CDR3 covers 17 residues. The junction had 16 bases not matched to a gene; V was cut back by 3 bases and J by 8 bases. The CDR3 loop reads CASSSRRSGSGIDEQFF. CDR3 DNA: TGCGCCAGCAGCTCCCGGAGAAGCGGGAGTGGTATAGATGAGCAGTTCTTC.

This clonotype showed up just a few times. The rearrangement links TRBV10-3 to TRBJ2-5; 8 positions agree with TRBD2. The trim removed 2 bases at V and 7 bases at J, leaving 12 bases unmatched. This CDR3 contains 16 residues. Germline lookup yields CDR1 ENHRY and CDR2 SYGVKD. CDR3 bases: TGTGCCATCAGTGAGCAGGACGGGAGGGGCCGTGGGACCCAGTACTTC. It specifies CAISEQDGRGRGTQYF.

In its sample, this clonotype was seen a few times. V is TRBV7-3 and J is TRBJ2-3, with TRBD2 matching 8 bases. The CDR3 runs to 16 residues. The germline V gene encodes CDR1 SGHTA and CDR2 FQGTGA. V trimming: 1 base; J trimming: 3 bases; junction bases outside the gene matches: 6. DNA of the CDR3: TGTGCCAGCAGCTTAATGCCGGGAGGGCGGACAGATACGCAGTATTTT. It translates to CASSLMPGGRTDTQYF.

In its sample, this clonotype was seen many times. V usage is TRBV7-6 and J usage is TRBJ2-1, with 15 bases aligning to TRBD2. V dropped 5 bases and J dropped 6; count of bases not matched to a gene: 2. The CDR3 is made up of 15 amino acids. Germline values: CDR1 SGHVS, CDR2 FNYEAQ. DNA of the CDR3: TGTGCCAGCAGCCGGACTAGCGGGAGGGGCAATGAGCAGTTCTTC. Amino acid sequence: CASSRTSGRGNEQFF.

This clonotype appeared a single time. The chain joins TRBV15 to TRBJ2-1, with D possibly TRBD1 on 6 matching bases. This CDR3 contains 16 residues. CDR1 LNHNV and CDR2 YYDKDF come from the germline V gene (reference sequence). Trimming took 0 bases from V and 13 from J, leaving 22 bases between them. The CDR3 nucleotides read TGTGCCACCAGCAGAGATAGTGGGGCAGGGGTATCGACCCAGTTCTTC. Encoded protein: CATSRDSGAGVSTQFF.

This clonotype was picked up many times. This chain joins TRBV5-1 and TRBJ1-2, with 8 bases matching TRBD1. The germline CDR1 and CDR2 sequences are SGHRS and YFSETQ. The junction had 9 bases not matched to a gene; V was cut back by 2 bases and J by 6 bases. The CDR3 runs to 15 residues. The CDR3 nucleotides are TGCGCCAGCAGCTTAGGACAGGGAGGCATCGATGGCTACACCTTC. This sequence encodes CASSLGQGGIDGYTF.

This clonotype turned up a few times. The CDR3, as DNA: TGCGCCAGCAGCCAAGGACTAGCGGGAGCCTCCTACAATGAGCAGTTCTTC. It codes for CASSQGLAGASYNEQFF. The chain has TRBV4-1 and TRBJ2-1; 12 bases are a match to TRBD2. J was trimmed by 0 bases and V by 1 base; bases with no gene match: 1. CDR1 is MGHRA, CDR2 YSYEKL, per germline. The CDR3 length is 17 residues.

This chain connects TRBV6-2 or TRBV6-3 to TRBJ1-1; a possible D gene is TRBD1 (5 bases). The CDR3 runs 12 residues. Trimming took 6 bases from V and 6 from J, leaving 11 bases between them. Germline CDR1 MNHEY, CDR2 SVGEGT. DNA for the CDR3: TGTGCCAGCAGGGGGGGTTTCGCTGAAGCTTTCTTT. Translated, it gives CASRGGFAEAFF.

This clonotype was picked up a small number of times. The chain employs TRBV6-5 and TRBJ2-5, with D maybe TRBD2 (6 bases). Germline V gene data show CDR1 as MNHEY and CDR2 as SVGAGI. V lost 0 bases to trimming and J lost 11 bases, with 16 bases between them. The CDR3 length is 14 residues. The CDR3 DNA reads TGTGCCAGCAGTTACTCGATGGGGAGACGGGAGCAGTACTTC. It translates to CASSYSMGRREQYF.

This clonotype was recorded many times. The rearrangement links TRBV12-3 or TRBV12-4 to TRBJ2-1; D may be TRBD2 (6 bases). Between the trimmed V and J ends, which lost 5 bases and 0 bases, there was a span of 14 bases. This CDR3 has 16 amino acids. DNA of the CDR3: TGTGCCAGCAGTCACGGTGGGAGGAGCTCCTACAATGAGCAGTTCTTC. This translates into CASSHGGRSSYNEQFF.

This clonotype has just a few counts. This sequence joins TRBV7-2 and TRBJ1-2, with D possibly matching TRBD1 (5 bases). V was pared by 4 bases and J by 4 bases, with 16 bases between. This CDR3 region has 15 residues. Germline CDR1 and CDR2: SGHTA and FQGNSA. This CDR3 is CASSSGTQGIYGYTF. In DNA, the CDR3 is TGTGCCAGCAGCTCCGGGACCCAAGGGATCTATGGCTACACCTTC.

This chain uses TRBV5-1 with TRBJ2-1; the match to TRBD1 covers 9 bases. In germline, CDR1 is SGHRS, CDR2 YFSETQ. V was pared by 4 bases and J by 3 bases, with 5 bases of the junction left unmatched. The CDR3 runs 15 residues. CDR3 amino acids: CASSGGTGHYNEQFF. The CDR3 DNA reads as TGCGCCAGCAGCGGTGGGACAGGGCACTACAATGAGCAGTTCTTC.

This clonotype was observed a handful of times. The chain combines TRBV19 with TRBJ2-1; 8 nucleotides match TRBD2. The germline V gene has CDR1 LNHDA and CDR2 SQIVND (reference sequence). The CDR3 has 17 residues. J gave up 0 bases and V 5 bases, and 9 bases lay outside the gene matches. CDR3 sequence: CASSDRTSTGSYNEQFF. In DNA, the CDR3 is TGTGCCAGTAGTGACCGGACTAGCACTGGCTCCTACAATGAGCAGTTCTTC.

The chain links TRBV11-2 to TRBJ2-3, with D hard to call. Trimming took off 5 bases at V and 3 bases at J, with 12 bases between the two ends. The CDR3 runs to 14 residues. Germline CDR1 SGHAT, CDR2 FQNNGV. The CDR3 DNA reads as TGTGCCAGCAGCCACGCACAGCGAACAGATACGCAGTATTTT. It translates to CASSHAQRTDTQYF.

The rearrangement joins TRBV18 to TRBJ2-1; 8 positions match TRBD1. The CDR3 consists of 16 residues. V was clipped by 4 bases and J by 3 bases; unmatched bases: 8. Per the germline V gene, CDR1 is KGHSH and CDR2 is LQKENI. In DNA form, the CDR3 reads TGTGCCAGCTCACAATCCGGACAGGGTGGCTACAATGAGCAGTTCTTC. It is translated as CASSQSGQGGYNEQFF.

The chain has TRBV4-1 and TRBJ2-1; TRBD2 might be the D (5 bases). Germline CDR1 is MGHRA and CDR2 is YSYEKL. This CDR3 contains 15 residues. V lost 2 bases and J lost 9, with 17 bases in between. CDR3 loop: CASSQTSPEYSEQFF. The CDR3 nucleotides read TGCGCCAGCAGCCAAACTAGTCCTGAGTATAGTGAGCAGTTCTTC.

The gene calls are TRBV29-1 and TRBJ2-3; D gene uncertain. The germline V gene has CDR1 SQVTM and CDR2 ANQGSEA. This CDR3 comprises 12 residues. Trimming removed 7 bases at V and 2 bases at J, with 10 bases between. CDR3 amino acids: CSGADFTDTQYF. The CDR3 DNA reads TGCAGCGGGGCAGACTTCACAGATACGCAGTATTTT.

CDR3 DNA: TGTGCCACCTACAGCCTTTACACTGAAGCTTTCTTT. It yields the protein CATYSLYTEAFF. The V call is TRBV6-5, the J call TRBJ1-1; D is undetermined. From germline, CDR1 is MNHEY and CDR2 SVGAGI. The length of the CDR3 is 12 residues. Trimming shortened V by 10 bases and J by 3 bases, and 12 bases separated the two germline ends.

As regards this clonotype: A much larger clone lies one base from this, so it may be a read error. The chain links TRBV29-1 to TRBJ2-1; no definite D call. In germline, CDR1 is SQVTM, CDR2 ANQGSEA. CDR3 length: 12 residues. CDR3 amino acids: CSVEGSYNGQFF. The CDR3 coding sequence is TGCAGCGTTGAGGGCTCCTACAATGGGCAGTTCTTC.

The table lists this clonotype with a few counts. The genes are TRBV2 and TRBJ2-7; D is uncertain. Trimming cost V 6 bases and J 1 base, with 13 bases left between them. The germline V gene encodes CDR1 SNHLY and CDR2 FYNNEI. The CDR3 extends over 14 amino acids. This CDR3 is CASSRSDGSYEQYF. The CDR3 DNA follows: TGTGCCAGCAGCCGTTCGGACGGTTCCTACGAGCAGTACTTC. The full variable domain, in which reference TRBV2 and TRBJ2-7 provide the parts outside the CDR3, is EPEVTQTPSHQVTQMGQEVILRCVPISNHLYFYWYRQILGQKVEFLVSFYNNEISEKSEIFDDQFSVERPDGSNFTLKIRSTKLEDSAMYFCASSRSDGSYEQYFGPGTRLTVT.

This clonotype was detected only a few times. This chain uses TRBV5-1 with TRBJ2-7, with 8 bases aligning to TRBD1. V lost 9 bases to trimming and J lost 3 bases; unmatched junction nucleotides: 11. The CDR3 is 14 residues long. Germline V lookup: CDR1 SGHRS, CDR2 YFSETQ. The CDR3 loop reads CANNPGQEIYEQYF. In nucleotides, the CDR3 is TGCGCCAACAACCCGGGACAGGAGATCTACGAGCAGTACTTC.

The chain recombines TRBV5-1 with TRBJ2-5, with D perhaps being TRBD1 or TRBD2 (5 bases each). CDR1 is SGHRS, CDR2 YFSETQ, per germline. Trimming shortened V by 0 bases and J by 4 bases, and 16 bases separated the two germline ends. The CDR3 totals 16 residues. The CDR3 sequence is CASSLALSGGRETQYF. The CDR3 bases are TGCGCCAGCAGCTTGGCCTTGAGTGGGGGTCGAGAGACCCAGTACTTC.

This rearrangement joins TRBV12-3 or TRBV12-4 to TRBJ2-1; 9 bases fit TRBD1. The CDR3 consists of 16 residues. Trimming removed 1 base from V and 6 bases from J; junction bases left unmatched: 7. The CDR3 protein is CASSLEQGAFGNEQFF. The CDR3 nucleotides read TGTGCCAGCAGTTTAGAACAGGGGGCATTTGGCAATGAGCAGTTCTTC.

This chain links TRBV12-3 or TRBV12-4 with TRBJ2-5; D unclear. This CDR3 is built from 13 residues. Trimming removed 3 bases from V and 4 bases from J, with 9 bases in between. CDR3 sequence: CASSFDHPETQYF. The CDR3 nucleotides are TGTGCCAGCAGTTTTGACCATCCAGAGACCCAGTACTTC.

The chain has TRBV15 and TRBJ1-4; D unresolved. Per the germline V gene, CDR1 is LNHNV and CDR2 is YYDKDF (reference sequence). The germline V and J ends were trimmed by 0 bases and 8 bases, with 19 bases remaining between them. The CDR3 loop spans 17 amino acids. CDR3 bases: TGTGCCACCAGCAGAGAGGCGAGTAAACCACTCAGAGAAAAACTGTTTTTT. It is translated as CATSREASKPLREKLFF. Based on the CDR3 plus reference TRBV15 and TRBJ1-4, the full variable domain is DAMVIQNPRYQVTQFGKPVTLSCSQTLNHNVMYWYQQKSSQAPKLLFHYYDKDFNNEADTPDNFQSRRPNTSFCFLDIRSPGLGDTAMYLCATSREASKPLREKLFFGSGTQLSVL.

This clonotype was recorded a few times. This rearrangement joins TRBV29-1 to TRBJ1-2; 9 nucleotides match TRBD1. The CDR3 runs 11 residues. Germline CDR1 and CDR2: SQVTM and ANQGSEA. The V segment lost 8 bases and the J segment 6 bases; nucleotides outside the gene matches: 4. This chain's CDR3 is CSTRTGDGYTF. Here the CDR3 DNA reads TGCAGCACTCGGACAGGGGATGGCTACACCTTC.

On this clonotype itself: One junction end disagrees with the germline gene, perhaps due to a read error. The chain links TRBV6-5 to TRBJ2-4, with TRBD1 matching 8 bases. The CDR3 is made up of 13 amino acids. Germline V gene sequence: CDR1 MNHEY, CDR2 SVGAGI. The CDR3 sequence is CANSYPGTGIQYF. CDR3 coding DNA: TGTGCCAACAGTTACCCAGGGACAGGTATTCAGTACTTC.

The V gene is TRBV28, the J gene TRBJ2-5; possibly TRBD1 for D (5 bases). V was clipped by 5 bases and J by 4 bases, with 14 bases between them. The germline V gene has CDR1 MDHEN and CDR2 SYDVKM. CDR3 size: 14 residues. DNA of the CDR3: TGTGCCAGCAGTCGATCAGGGTTCCCAGAGACCCAGTACTTC. Translating gives CASSRSGFPETQYF.

The rearrangement links TRBV28 to TRBJ2-3, with 12 bases lining up with TRBD2. This CDR3 spans 16 amino acids. Per the germline V gene, CDR1 is MDHEN and CDR2 is SYDVKM. Trimming removed 6 bases from V and 5 bases from J; junction bases left unmatched: 9. The CDR3 DNA sequence: TGTGCCAGCAGCCGACTAGCGGGAGTTGGGGAAGATACGCAGTATTTT. Residues: CASSRLAGVGEDTQYF. The full variable domain, its missing parts supplied by reference TRBV28 and TRBJ2-3, is DVKVTQSSRYLVKRTGEKVFLECVQDMDHENMFWYRQDPGLGLRLIYFSYDVKMKEKGDIPEGYSVSREKKERFSLILESASTNQTSMYLCASSRLAGVGEDTQYFGPGTRLTVL.

This chain links TRBV5-1 with TRBJ2-3; 9 nucleotides agree with TRBD2. CDR3 length: 15 residues. Germline V gene data show CDR1 as SGHRS and CDR2 as YFSETQ. V shed 6 bases, J shed 1 base, and the junction held 6 bases outside the gene matches. The CDR3 DNA reads TGCGCCAGCAACATAGCGGGAGAGGGCACAGATACGCAGTATTTT. The encoded protein is CASNIAGEGTDTQYF.

This clonotype was seen only a few times. This chain uses TRBV5-1 with TRBJ2-7; D may be TRBD1 (6 bases). V lost 4 bases, J lost 6 bases, and 14 bases lay in between. The CDR3 extends over 13 amino acids. Germline V lookup: CDR1 SGHRS, CDR2 YFSETQ. The CDR3 region is CASSTDSPAEQYF. The CDR3 bases are TGCGCCAGCAGCACGGACAGCCCCGCCGAGCAGTACTTC. Full variable domain (rest looked up from reference TRBV5-1 and TRBJ2-7): KAGVTQTPRYLIKTRGQQVTLSCSPISGHRSVSWYQQTPGQGLQFLFEYFSETQRNKGNFPGRFSGRQFSNSRSEMNVSTLELGDSALYLCASSTDSPAEQYFGPGTRLTVT.

DNA for the CDR3: TGCAGTGCTAGGGGCCCGGGACTAGCGGGAGGGTACAATGAGCAGTTCTTC. It yields the protein CSARGPGLAGGYNEQFF. V gene TRBV20-1 combines with J gene TRBJ2-1, with TRBD2 matching over 16 bases. Germline-derived CDR1 and CDR2 are DFQATT and SNEGSKA (reference sequence). The CDR3 consists of 17 residues. V lost 3 bases and J lost 4; bases outside the gene matches: 6.